The 4 T cell receptor beta chains in this list originate from one sample, sequenced in a study of regulatory T cells in long-lasting Graves disease. Library construction for TCR beta used iRepertoire HTBI primers and Arm-PCR of CDR3 regions. One entry per CDR3 protein results from TCRdb running MiXCR on the multiplex PCR reads. The profile covers roughly 500,000 distinct CDR3 sequences, with less than 15% appearing a single time and about 9.1% taken by the ten largest. Time point defined: newly diagnosed GD, antithyroid drugs for less than 3 months. From RNA extracted from PBMCs, the TCR library was made. A further study also used this sample, focusing on T cells in Graves' hyperthyroidism and ophthalmopathy.

Sample: peripheral blood mononuclear cells (PBMCs), taken at new diagnosis, from a patient treated with antithyroid drugs. The receptors stem from a man under 40 with Graves disease.

The chain employs TRBV19 and TRBJ2-5; maybe TRBD2 (5 bases). Germline assignment: CDR1 LNHDA and CDR2 SQIVND (reference sequence). This CDR3 is built from 13 residues. Deletions cut 1 base from V and 5 bases from J, with 8 bases between. The CDR3 spells CASSIGGWETQYF. In DNA, the CDR3 is TGTGCCAGTAGTATAGGCGGGTGGGAGACCCAGTACTTC.

The chain employs TRBV29-1 and TRBJ2-2; D may be TRBD1 (5 bases). CDR3 size: 13 residues. The germline V and J ends were trimmed by 7 bases and 0 bases, with 9 bases remaining between them. Germline-derived CDR1 and CDR2 are SQVTM and ANQGSEA. This CDR3 is CSGWGPNTGELFF. Here the CDR3 DNA reads TGCAGCGGGTGGGGCCCGAACACCGGGGAGCTGTTTTTT.

There are many counts of this clonotype. The chain uses TRBV5-6 and TRBJ2-7, with no clear D. V gave up 3 bases and J gave up 6 bases, with 10 bases separating them. This CDR3 is 12 amino acids long. Germline V gene lookup returns CDR1 SGHDT and CDR2 YYEEEE. In DNA form, the CDR3 reads TGTGCCAGCAGCTCAGTCAGGTTCGAGCAGTACTTC. It encodes CASSSVRFEQYF.

This clonotype appeared many times. This rearrangement joins TRBV29-1 to TRBJ2-1, with TRBD2 matching over 12 bases. Per the germline V gene, CDR1 is SQVTM and CDR2 is ANQGSEA. The CDR3 totals 14 residues. V dropped 4 bases and J dropped 7; count of bases not matched to a gene: 5. The CDR3 loop reads CSVATSGRNNEQFF. In DNA form, the CDR3 reads TGCAGCGTTGCCACTAGCGGGAGGAATAATGAGCAGTTCTTC.